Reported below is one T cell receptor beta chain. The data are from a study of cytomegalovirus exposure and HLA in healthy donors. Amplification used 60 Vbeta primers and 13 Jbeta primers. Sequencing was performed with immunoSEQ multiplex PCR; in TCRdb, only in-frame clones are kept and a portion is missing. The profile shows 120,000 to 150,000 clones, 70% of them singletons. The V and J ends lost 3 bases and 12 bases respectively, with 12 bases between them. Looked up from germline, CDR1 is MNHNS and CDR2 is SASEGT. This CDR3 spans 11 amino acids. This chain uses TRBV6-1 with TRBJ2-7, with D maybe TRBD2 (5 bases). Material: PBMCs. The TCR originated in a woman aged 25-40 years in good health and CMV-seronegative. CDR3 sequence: CASSDPGDPYF. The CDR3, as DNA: TGTGCCAGCAGTGACCCCGGGGATCCGTACTTC.